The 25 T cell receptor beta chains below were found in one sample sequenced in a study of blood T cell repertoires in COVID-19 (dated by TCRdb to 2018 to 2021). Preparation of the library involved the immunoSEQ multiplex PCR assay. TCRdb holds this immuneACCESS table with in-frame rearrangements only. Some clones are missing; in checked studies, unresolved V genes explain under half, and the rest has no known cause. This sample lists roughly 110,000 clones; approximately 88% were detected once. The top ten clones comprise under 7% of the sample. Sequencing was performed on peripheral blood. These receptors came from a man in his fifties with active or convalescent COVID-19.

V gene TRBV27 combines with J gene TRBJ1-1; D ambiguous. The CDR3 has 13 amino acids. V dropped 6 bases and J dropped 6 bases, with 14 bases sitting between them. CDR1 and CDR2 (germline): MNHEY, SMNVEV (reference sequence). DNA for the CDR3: TGTGCCAGCAGAGCGGGTAGCGGGGCTGAAGCTTTCTTT. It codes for CASRAGSGAEAFF.

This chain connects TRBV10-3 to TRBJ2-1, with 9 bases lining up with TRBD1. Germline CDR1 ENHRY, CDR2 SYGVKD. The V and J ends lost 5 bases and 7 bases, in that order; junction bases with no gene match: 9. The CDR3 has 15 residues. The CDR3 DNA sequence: TGTGCCATCAGTCCGACAGGGGGGGTTGTGAATGAGCAGTTCTTC. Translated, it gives CAISPTGGVVNEQFF.

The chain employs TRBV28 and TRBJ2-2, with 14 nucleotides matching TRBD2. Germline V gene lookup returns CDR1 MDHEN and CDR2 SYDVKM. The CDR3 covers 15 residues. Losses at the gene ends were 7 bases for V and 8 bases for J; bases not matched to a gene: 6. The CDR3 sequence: CASTETSGRGGELFF. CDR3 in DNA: TGTGCCAGCACTGAGACTAGCGGGAGGGGAGGGGAGCTGTTTTTT.

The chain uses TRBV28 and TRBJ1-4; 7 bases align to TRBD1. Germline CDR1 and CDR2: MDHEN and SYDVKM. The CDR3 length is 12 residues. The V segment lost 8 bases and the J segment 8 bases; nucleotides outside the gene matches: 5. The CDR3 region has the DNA TGTGCCAGCCGACAGGGAGGAGAAAAACTGTTTTTT. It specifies CASRQGGEKLFF. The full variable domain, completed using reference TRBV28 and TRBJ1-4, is DVKVTQSSRYLVKRTGEKVFLECVQDMDHENMFWYRQDPGLGLRLIYFSYDVKMKEKGDIPEGYSVSREKKERFSLILESASTNQTSMYLCASRQGGEKLFFGSGTQLSVL.

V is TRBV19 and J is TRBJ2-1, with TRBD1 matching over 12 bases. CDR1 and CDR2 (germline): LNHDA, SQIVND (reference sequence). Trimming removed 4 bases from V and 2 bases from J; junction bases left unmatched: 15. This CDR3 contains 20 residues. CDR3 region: CASSSSGDRGLFSPYNEQFF. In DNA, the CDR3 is TGTGCCAGTAGTAGTTCCGGGGACAGGGGGCTATTCTCACCCTACAATGAGCAGTTCTTC. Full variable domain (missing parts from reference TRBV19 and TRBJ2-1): DGGITQSPKYLFRKEGQNVTLSCEQNLNHDAMYWYRQDPGQGLRLIYYSQIVNDFQKGDIAEGYSVSREKKESFPLTVTSAQKNPTAFYLCASSSSGDRGLFSPYNEQFFGPGTRLTVL.

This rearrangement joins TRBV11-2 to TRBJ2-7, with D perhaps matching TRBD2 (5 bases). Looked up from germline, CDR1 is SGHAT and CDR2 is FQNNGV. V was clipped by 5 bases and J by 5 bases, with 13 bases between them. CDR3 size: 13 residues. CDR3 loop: CASSGGTADEQYF. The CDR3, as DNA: TGTGCCAGCAGCGGCGGCACAGCGGACGAGCAGTACTTC. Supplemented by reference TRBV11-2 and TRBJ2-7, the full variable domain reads EAGVAQSPRYKIIEKRQSVAFWCNPISGHATLYWYQQILGQGPKLLIQFQNNGVVDDSQLPKDRFSAERLKGVDSTLKIQPAKLEDSAVYLCASSGGTADEQYFGPGTRLTVT.

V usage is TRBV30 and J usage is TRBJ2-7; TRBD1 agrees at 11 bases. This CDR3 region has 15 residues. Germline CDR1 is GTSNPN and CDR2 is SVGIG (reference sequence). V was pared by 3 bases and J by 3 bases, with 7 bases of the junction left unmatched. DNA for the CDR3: TGTGCCTGGAGGGGTTGGACAGGGGGCGGCTACGAGCAGTACTTC. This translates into CAWRGWTGGGYEQYF.

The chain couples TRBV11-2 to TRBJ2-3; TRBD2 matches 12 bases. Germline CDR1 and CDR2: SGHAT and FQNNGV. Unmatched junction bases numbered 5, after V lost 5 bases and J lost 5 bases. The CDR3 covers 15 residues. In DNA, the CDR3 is TGTGCCAGCAGCGTCCGACTAGCGGGAGTAGATACGCAGTATTTT. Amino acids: CASSVRLAGVDTQYF.

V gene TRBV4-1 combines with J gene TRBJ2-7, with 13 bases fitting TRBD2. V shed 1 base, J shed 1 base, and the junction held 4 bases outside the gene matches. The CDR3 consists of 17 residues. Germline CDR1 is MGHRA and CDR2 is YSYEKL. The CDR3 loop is CASSQAGLAGLSYEQYF. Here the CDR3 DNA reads TGCGCCAGCAGCCAAGCGGGACTAGCGGGACTTTCCTACGAGCAGTACTTC.

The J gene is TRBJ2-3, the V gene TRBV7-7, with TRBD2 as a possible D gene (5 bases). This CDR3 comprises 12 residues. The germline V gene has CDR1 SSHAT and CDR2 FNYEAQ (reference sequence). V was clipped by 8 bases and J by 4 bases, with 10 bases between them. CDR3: CASGESSDTQYF. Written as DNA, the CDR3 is TGTGCCAGCGGGGAGTCGTCAGATACGCAGTATTTT. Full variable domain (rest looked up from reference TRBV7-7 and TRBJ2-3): GAGVSQSPRYKVTKRGQDVTLRCDPISSHATLYWYQQALGQGPEFLTYFNYEAQPDKSGLPSDRFSAERPEGSISTLTIQRTEQRDSAMYRCASGESSDTQYFGPGTRLTVL.

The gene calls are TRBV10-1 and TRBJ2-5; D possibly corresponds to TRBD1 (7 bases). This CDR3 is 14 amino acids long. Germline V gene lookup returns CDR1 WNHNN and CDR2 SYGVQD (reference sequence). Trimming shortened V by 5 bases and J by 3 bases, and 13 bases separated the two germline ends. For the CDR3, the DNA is TGCGCCAGCAGTTTGACAGGGACTGAAGAGACCCAGTACTTC. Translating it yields CASSLTGTEETQYF.

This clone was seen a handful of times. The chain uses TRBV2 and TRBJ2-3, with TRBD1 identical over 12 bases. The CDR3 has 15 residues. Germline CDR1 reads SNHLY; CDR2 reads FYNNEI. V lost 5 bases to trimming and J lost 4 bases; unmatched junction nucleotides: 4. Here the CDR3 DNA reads TGTGCCAGCAGTCGGGACAGGGGGCCCGCAGATACGCAGTATTTT. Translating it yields CASSRDRGPADTQYF.

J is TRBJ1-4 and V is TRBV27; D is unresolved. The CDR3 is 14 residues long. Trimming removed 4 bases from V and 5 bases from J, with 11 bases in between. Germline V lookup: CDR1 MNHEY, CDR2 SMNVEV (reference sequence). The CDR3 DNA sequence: TGTGCCAGCAGTTCGGAGGTGGAGAATGAAAAACTGTTTTTT. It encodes CASSSEVENEKLFF.

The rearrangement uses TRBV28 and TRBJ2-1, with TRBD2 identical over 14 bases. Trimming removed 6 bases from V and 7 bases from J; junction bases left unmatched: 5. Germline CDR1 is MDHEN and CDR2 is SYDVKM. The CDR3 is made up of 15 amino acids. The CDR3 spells CASSQGTSGRNEQFF. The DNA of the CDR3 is TGTGCCAGCAGCCAAGGGACTAGCGGGAGAAATGAGCAGTTCTTC.

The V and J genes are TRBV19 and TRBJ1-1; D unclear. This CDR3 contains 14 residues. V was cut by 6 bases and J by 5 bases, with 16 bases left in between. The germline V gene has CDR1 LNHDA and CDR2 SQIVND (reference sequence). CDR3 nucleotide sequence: TGTGCCAGTAGGAGGGTCGAAGCTGAGACTGAAGCTTTCTTT. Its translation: CASRRVEAETEAFF.

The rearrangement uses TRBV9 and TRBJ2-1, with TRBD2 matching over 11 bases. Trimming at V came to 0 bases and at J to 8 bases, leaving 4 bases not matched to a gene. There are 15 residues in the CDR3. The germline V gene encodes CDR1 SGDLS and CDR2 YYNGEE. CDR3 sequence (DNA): TGTGCCAGCAGCGTAGGTACTAGCGGGGGCTATGAGCAGTTCTTC. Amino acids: CASSVGTSGGYEQFF.

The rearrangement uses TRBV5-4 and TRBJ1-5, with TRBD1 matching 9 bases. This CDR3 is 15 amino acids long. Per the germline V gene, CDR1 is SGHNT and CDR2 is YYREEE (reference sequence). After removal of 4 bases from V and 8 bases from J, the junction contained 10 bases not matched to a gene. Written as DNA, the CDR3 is TGTGCCAGCAGCCGCACAGGGGGCATGGGGGAGCCCCAGCATTTT. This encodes CASSRTGGMGEPQHF.

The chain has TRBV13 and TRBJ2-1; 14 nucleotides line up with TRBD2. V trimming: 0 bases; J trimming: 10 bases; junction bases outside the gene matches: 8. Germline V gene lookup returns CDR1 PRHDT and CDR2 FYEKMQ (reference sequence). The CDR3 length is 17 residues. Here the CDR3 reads CASSLGWGLAGVGEQFF. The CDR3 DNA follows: TGTGCCAGCAGCTTAGGTTGGGGACTAGCGGGAGTTGGCGAGCAGTTCTTC. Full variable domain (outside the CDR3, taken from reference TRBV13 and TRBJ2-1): AAGVIQSPRHLIKEKRETATLKCYPIPRHDTVYWYQQGPGQDPQFLISFYEKMQSDKGSIPDRFSAQQFSDYHSELNMSSLELGDSALYFCASSLGWGLAGVGEQFFGPGTRLTVL.

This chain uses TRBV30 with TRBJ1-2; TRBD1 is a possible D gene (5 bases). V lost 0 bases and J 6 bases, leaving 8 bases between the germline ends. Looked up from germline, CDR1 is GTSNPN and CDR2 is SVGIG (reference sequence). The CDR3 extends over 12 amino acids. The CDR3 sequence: CAWSVGGNGYTF. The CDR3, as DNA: TGTGCCTGGAGTGTGGGGGGGAATGGCTACACCTTC.

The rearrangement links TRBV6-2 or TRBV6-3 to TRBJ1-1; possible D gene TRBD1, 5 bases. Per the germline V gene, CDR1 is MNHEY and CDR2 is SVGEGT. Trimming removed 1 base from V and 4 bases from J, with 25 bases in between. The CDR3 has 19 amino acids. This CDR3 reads CASSYYPLLLAGTGTEAFF. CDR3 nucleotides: TGTGCCAGCAGTTACTACCCCCTCCTACTAGCGGGGACGGGCACTGAAGCTTTCTTT.

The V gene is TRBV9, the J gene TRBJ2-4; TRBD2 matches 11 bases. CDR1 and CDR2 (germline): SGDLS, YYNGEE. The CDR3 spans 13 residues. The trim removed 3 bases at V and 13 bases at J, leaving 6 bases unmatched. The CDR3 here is CASSDGTSGLQYF. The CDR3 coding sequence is TGTGCCAGCAGCGACGGGACTAGCGGCCTACAGTACTTC.

The chain's CDR3 is CASSVGLAGGIKYEQYF. The DNA for the CDR3 is TGTGCCAGCAGCGTGGGACTAGCGGGAGGGATAAAATACGAGCAGTACTTC. The rearrangement links TRBV7-2 to TRBJ2-7, with TRBD2 identical over 16 bases. Germline CDR1 SGHTA, CDR2 FQGNSA. Trimming at V came to 5 bases and at J to 4 bases, leaving 8 bases not matched to a gene. This CDR3 has 17 residues.

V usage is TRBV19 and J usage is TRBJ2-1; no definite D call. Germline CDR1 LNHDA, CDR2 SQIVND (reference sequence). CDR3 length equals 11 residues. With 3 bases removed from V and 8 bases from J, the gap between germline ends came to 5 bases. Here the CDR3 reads CASSIYDEQFF. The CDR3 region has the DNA TGTGCCAGTAGTATCTATGATGAGCAGTTCTTC.

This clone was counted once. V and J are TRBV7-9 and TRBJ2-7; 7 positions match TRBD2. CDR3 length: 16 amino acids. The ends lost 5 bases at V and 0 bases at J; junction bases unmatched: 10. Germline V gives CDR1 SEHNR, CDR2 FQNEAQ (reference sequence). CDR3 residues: CASSPAVGGVSYEQYF. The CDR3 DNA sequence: TGTGCCAGCAGCCCTGCCGTGGGGGGGGTCTCCTACGAGCAGTACTTC. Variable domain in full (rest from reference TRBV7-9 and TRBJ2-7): DTGVSQNPRHKITKRGQNVTFRCDPISEHNRLYWYRQTLGQGPEFLTYFQNEAQLEKSRLLSDRFSAERPKGSFSTLEIQRTEQGDSAMYLCASSPAVGGVSYEQYFGPGTRLTVT.

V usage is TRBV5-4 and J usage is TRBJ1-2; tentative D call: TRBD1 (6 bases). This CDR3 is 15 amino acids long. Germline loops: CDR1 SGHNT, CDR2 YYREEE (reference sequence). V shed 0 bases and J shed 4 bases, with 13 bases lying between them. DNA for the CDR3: TGTGCCAGCAGCTTGGACCAGGGGACCTCCTATGGCTACACCTTC. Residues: CASSLDQGTSYGYTF.